The present TCR beta chain was sequenced within a study of human T cells and chemical hapten exposure. The CDR3 totals 13 residues. Unmatched junction bases numbered 5, after V lost 0 bases and J lost 7 bases. Germline CDR1 DFQATT, CDR2 SNEGSKA (reference sequence). One entry per CDR3 protein, called by TCRdb with MiXCR from the RACE reads. The table lists fewer than 70,000 distinct CDR3 sequences, about 10% of them singletons, with roughly 5.3% in the top ten. This sample's time point: pre-sensitization, week 0. As for treatment: therapeutic diphenylcyclopropenone sensitization with weekly scalp DPC.

This specimen consisted of whole blood, obtained in connection with sensitization to the hapten diphenylcyclopropenone (DPC). V and J are TRBV20-1 and TRBJ2-7, with 8 bases fitting TRBD1. This clonotype was sampled from a woman aged 50 to 60 with alopecia areata. Some clones in this sample may be carry-over from other donors' samples. CDR3 in amino acids: CSARDLTGGEQYF. CDR3 nucleotides: TGCAGTGCTAGAGATCTAACAGGGGGAGAGCAGTACTTC.